This T cell receptor beta chain derives from a study of shared clonotypes between healthy human individuals. The healthy adult donors were HIV-negative and reported no recent acute infections or vaccinations. The method was immunoSEQ multiplex PCR; TCRdb's version includes in-frame clones alone and lacks a portion of them. In the table there are some 2.1 million clones, 85% to 95% of which are singletons. Study outcomes and limitations: The study generally estimated greater richness for naive than memory subsets. The sampled material consisted only of blood, and tissue repertoires are likely to differ.

In the case of this clone: The antigen is unknown.

V lost 1 base and J 0 bases, leaving 12 bases between the germline ends. This CDR3 contains 16 residues. Per the germline V gene, CDR1 is SNHLY and CDR2 is FYNNEI. V gene TRBV2 combines with J gene TRBJ1-1; D possibly corresponds to TRBD1 (6 bases). The sequence derives from a young man in good health. The sequenced material came from naive CD4+ T cells sorted from blood. Subset described: CD45RA+ positively selected. The CDR3 reads CASSEVTGWLNTEAFF. Here the CDR3 DNA reads TGTGCCAGCAGTGAAGTTACAGGGTGGCTGAACACTGAAGCTTTCTTT.